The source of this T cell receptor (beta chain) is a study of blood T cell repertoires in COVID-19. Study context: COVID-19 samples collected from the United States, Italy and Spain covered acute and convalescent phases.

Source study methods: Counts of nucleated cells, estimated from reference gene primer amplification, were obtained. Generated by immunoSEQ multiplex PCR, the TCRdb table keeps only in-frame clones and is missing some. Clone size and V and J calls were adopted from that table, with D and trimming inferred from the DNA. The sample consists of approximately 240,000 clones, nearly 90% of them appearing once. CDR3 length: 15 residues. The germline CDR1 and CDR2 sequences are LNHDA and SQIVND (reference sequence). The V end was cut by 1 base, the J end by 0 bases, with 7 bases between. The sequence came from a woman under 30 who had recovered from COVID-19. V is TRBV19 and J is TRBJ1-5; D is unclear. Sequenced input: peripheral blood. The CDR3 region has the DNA TGTGCCAGTAGTATAGTACAGCATAGCAATCAGCCCCAGCATTTT. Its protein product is CASSIVQHSNQPQHF.